This TCR beta chain appears in the sequencing data of a study of blood T cell repertoires in COVID-19. Using immunoSEQ multiplex PCR, the repertoire was profiled, and TCRdb retains in-frame clones only, with some absent. In the table there are about 480,000 clones, around 89% of which are singletons. In germline, CDR1 is SGHDN, CDR2 FVKESK. V lost 4 bases to trimming and J lost 3 bases; unmatched junction nucleotides: 3. This CDR3 is built from 14 residues. Participants were aged about 18 to 90 years, lived in over 20 US areas, and enrolled virtually. Recovered participants had two consecutive negative NP/OP PCR tests, healthcare professional clearance, or symptom resolution.

The chain has TRBV14 and TRBJ1-1, with TRBD1 matching over 9 bases. Source material: PBMCs or T cells enriched from blood (not recorded which). The sequence was collected from a woman between 40 and 50 years old who had recovered from COVID-19. The DNA for the CDR3 is TGTGCCAGCAGCCGGACAGGGGTGGACACTGAAGCTTTCTTT. It yields the protein CASSRTGVDTEAFF. Combining the CDR3 with reference TRBV14 and TRBJ1-1 gives the whole variable domain EAGVTQFPSHSVIEKGQTVTLRCDPISGHDNLYWYRRVMGKEIKFLLHFVKESKQDESGMPNNRFLAERTGGTYSTLKVQPAELEDSGVYFCASSRTGVDTEAFFGQGTRLTVV.